The rows below give T cell receptor beta chains drawn from one sample of a study of cytomegalovirus exposure and HLA in healthy donors. Profiled with immunoSEQ multiplex PCR; TCRdb holds only in-frame clones, not every one. Of fewer than 200,000 clones in the sample, 68% were seen once. The sequencing sample was made of PBMCs. These receptors were collected from a middle-aged man in good health and CMV-seronegative. Both conserved end residues are part of each CDR3. A D gene is named only where the DNA matches it firmly. Clone size is given for some rows only: seen once, a few or many times, or a class if the clone is expanded.

V gene	J gene	clone size	D gene	CDR3 DNA	CDR3 protein
TRBV2	TRBJ1-3	few	NA	TGTGCCAGCAGCAGGGGTTCTGGAAACACCATATATTTT	CASSRGSGNTIYF
TRBV5-1	TRBJ1-3	few	TRBD1	TGCGCCAGCAGCTCTACAGGGGGCCCAAACACCATATATTTT	CASSSTGGPNTIYF
TRBV25-1	TRBJ2-1	NA	TRBD1	TGTGCCAGCAGTGGGACAGGGGGCCTTTATGAGCAGTTCTTC	CASSGTGGLYEQFF
TRBV5-1	TRBJ2-5	NA	TRBD2	TGCGCCAGCAGCTTACCCCGTGCGGGGGGGGAGACCCAGTACTTC	CASSLPRAGGETQYF
TRBV28	TRBJ1-1	NA	TRBD1	TGTGCCAGCAGTTCTGCCGGGACAGCGAAGACTGAAGCTTTCTTT	CASSSAGTAKTEAFF
TRBV2	TRBJ2-7	few	TRBD1	TGTGCCACTGGGACCGGGACAGGGAACCGGGAGTACTTC	CATGTGTGNREYF
TRBV7-9	TRBJ1-1	NA	NA	TGTGCCAGCAGCGTTTCAAACACTGAAGCTTTCTTT	CASSVSNTEAFF
TRBV25-1	TRBJ2-7	few	NA	TGTGCCAGCAGTGCTCAGGGATACGAGCAGTACTTC	CASSAQGYEQYF
TRBV14	TRBJ2-7	few	TRBD1	TGTGCCAGCAGCCAACGGCCGGACAGGGCGGGGGAGCAGTACTTC	CASSQRPDRAGEQYF
TRBV6-5	TRBJ1-2	NA	NA	TGTGCCAGCAGTTTAACAGGGCCTGGCTATGGCTACACCTTC	CASSLTGPGYGYTF
TRBV5-5	TRBJ1-2	few	NA	TGTGCCAGCAGCTTACTGACAGCTAACTATGGCTACACCTTC	CASSLLTANYGYTF
TRBV27	TRBJ1-5	NA	TRBD1	TGTGCCAGCAGTTCAGGGGGTTCTCAGCCCCAGCATTTT	CASSSGGSQPQHF
TRBV6-5	TRBJ1-6	once	NA	TGTGCCAGCAGTCCCCGACCGGTGGGCAGGTCACCCCTCCACTTT	CASSPRPVGRSPLHF
TRBV10-3	TRBJ1-6	NA	TRBD1	TGTGCCATCAGTAAAGACGGGACAGGCAATTCACCCCTCCACTTT	CAISKDGTGNSPLHF
TRBV5-6	TRBJ2-3	few	NA	TGTGCCAGCAGCTTCGTTGGCACAGATACGCAGTATTTT	CASSFVGTDTQYF
TRBV29-1	TRBJ1-1	NA	NA	TGCAGCGTTGAAGACACGAGGACTGAAGCTTTCTTT	CSVEDTRTEAFF
TRBV28	TRBJ2-2	NA	TRBD1	TGTGCCAGCAGTTTCCGACAGGGGAGACCCGGGGAGCTGTTTTTT	CASSFRQGRPGELFF
TRBV2	TRBJ2-1	few	NA	TGTGCCAGCAGCTCACTTGGTGAGCAGTTCTTC	CASSSLGEQFF
TRBV27	TRBJ2-1	few	NA	TGTGCCAGCAGCTTTAGACAGACAATCTCCTACAATGAGCAGTTCTTC	CASSFRQTISYNEQFF
TRBV11-2	TRBJ1-1	NA	TRBD1	TGTGCCAGCAGCTTCCACAGGGGGCAAGGTGAAGCTTTCTTT	CASSFHRGQGEAFF
TRBV6-4	TRBJ2-2	NA	TRBD1	TGTGCCTGGGAGGGACAGGGGGCCGGGGAGCTGTTTTTT	CAWEGQGAGELFF
TRBV5-1	TRBJ2-1	NA	TRBD1	TGCGCCAGCAGCTTGAGACAGGGGGGATATGAGCAGTTCTTC	CASSLRQGGYEQFF
TRBV28	TRBJ1-3	NA	NA	TGTGCCAGCAGTTTATTGGCTGGGGGCGGGAGCTCTGGAAACACCATATATTTT	CASSLLAGGGSSGNTIYF